Below, 28 T cell receptor beta chains from the same sample are listed, as sequenced in a study of type 1 regulatory T cells. TCRdb reanalysed the reads using MiXCR and keeps one entry per CDR3 protein. Among 80,000 to 100,000 distinct CDR3 sequences listed, roughly 28% were seen once. Sequenced: CD4+ T cells, either the whole sample or a sorted fraction (not recorded which). The receptors derive from a human donor in good health.

The table lists this clonotype with a few counts. This chain connects TRBV18 to TRBJ2-5; 7 nucleotides match TRBD1. In germline, CDR1 is KGHSH, CDR2 LQKENI. The CDR3 sequence is 17 residues long. Unmatched junction bases numbered 18, after V lost 6 bases and J lost 5 bases. This CDR3 reads CASSIGPAGTVSETQYF. CDR3 DNA sequence: TGTGCCAGCTCGATTGGTCCCGCCGGGACAGTATCCGAGACCCAGTACTTC. The full variable domain, rest sourced from reference TRBV18 and TRBJ2-5, is NAGVMQNPRHLVRRRGQEARLRCSPMKGHSHVYWYRQLPEEGLKFMVYLQKENIIDESGMPKERFSAEFPKEGPSILRIQQVVRGDSAAYFCASSIGPAGTVSETQYFGPGTRLLVL.

This clonotype has just a few counts. The chain employs TRBV11-2 and TRBJ1-2; tentatively, D is TRBD1 (5 bases). Germline CDR1 is SGHAT and CDR2 is FQNNGV. This CDR3 spans 12 amino acids. Trimming stripped 5 bases from V and 6 bases from J, with 10 bases between. The CDR3 loop reads CASSPRGDGYTF. The CDR3, as DNA: TGTGCCAGCAGCCCCCGGGGGGATGGCTACACCTTC.

This clonotype was detected only a few times. The chain combines TRBV5-1 with TRBJ2-7; TRBD2 might be the D (6 bases). Germline CDR1 SGHRS, CDR2 YFSETQ. This CDR3 is 15 amino acids long. Trimming took 2 bases from V and 3 from J, leaving 15 bases between them. The CDR3 region has the DNA TGCGCCAGCAGCTTACTCGCGGGACGCGACTACGAGCAGTACTTC. Translation gives CASSLLAGRDYEQYF.

The chain is built from TRBV20-1 and TRBJ2-3; 10 bases agree with TRBD1. From germline, CDR1 is DFQATT and CDR2 SNEGSKA (reference sequence). V shed 3 bases and J 0 bases; nucleotides not matched to a gene: 3. CDR3 size: 15 residues. CDR3 region: CSASGTGVSTDTQYF. The CDR3 coding sequence is TGCAGTGCTAGTGGGACAGGGGTTAGCACAGATACGCAGTATTTT.

This clonotype was detected only a few times. The gene calls are TRBV7-2 and TRBJ1-5, with TRBD1 identical over 8 bases. The CDR3 has 15 amino acids. The germline V gene has CDR1 SGHTA and CDR2 FQGNSA. Trimming removed 2 bases from V and 7 bases from J; junction bases left unmatched: 7. In DNA form, the CDR3 reads TGTGCCAGCAGCTTAATGCCGGACAGGGCCCAGCCCCAGCATTTT. This encodes CASSLMPDRAQPQHF.

This clonotype has more than one count but fewer than ten. The chain joins TRBV28 to TRBJ2-5, with 8 bases that match TRBD1. This CDR3 is built from 14 residues. V lost 3 bases and J lost 2; bases outside the gene matches: 2. Germline-derived CDR1 and CDR2 are MDHEN and SYDVKM. The CDR3 is CASSFRDRQETQYF. As DNA, the CDR3 is TGTGCCAGCAGTTTCCGGGACAGGCAAGAGACCCAGTACTTC.

V and J are TRBV4-3 and TRBJ2-3, with 9 bases matching TRBD1. In germline, CDR1 is LGHNA, CDR2 YSLEER. With 0 bases clipped from V and 2 bases from J, the junction kept 3 bases outside the gene matches. The CDR3 loop spans 16 amino acids. For the CDR3, the DNA is TGCGCCAGCAGCCAAGAAGGGACAGGGTACACAGATACGCAGTATTTT. Amino acids: CASSQEGTGYTDTQYF.

This clonotype came up a few times. The chain links TRBV29-1 to TRBJ2-7; 8 bases agree with TRBD1. With 6 bases clipped from V and 3 bases from J, the junction kept 4 bases outside the gene matches. The germline V gene encodes CDR1 SQVTM and CDR2 ANQGSEA. This CDR3 is 12 amino acids long. CDR3 nucleotides: TGCAGCGTCCGGACAGGGTTCTACGAGCAGTACTTC. As protein: CSVRTGFYEQYF.

This clonotype has only one observation. Mismatch with germline at one junction end may stem from a read error. The chain links TRBV19 to TRBJ2-7; the D is unclear. Germline lookup yields CDR1 LNHDA and CDR2 SQIVND (reference sequence). The CDR3 contains 14 residues. The CDR3 region has the DNA TGTGCCAGTAGTAAGGCCCCACAAACCTACGGGCAGTACTTC. The encoded protein is CASSKAPQTYGQYF.

V is TRBV5-1 and J is TRBJ2-7; 7 bases are shared with TRBD1. The CDR3 contains 16 residues. CDR1 SGHRS and CDR2 YFSETQ come from the germline V gene. The V and J ends lost 4 bases and 3 bases, in that order; junction bases with no gene match: 13. The CDR3 protein is CASSITGESVLYEQYF. DNA for the CDR3: TGCGCCAGCAGCATAACAGGGGAATCAGTTCTCTACGAGCAGTACTTC.

V and J are TRBV20-1 and TRBJ2-7, with 9 bases fitting TRBD1. Germline CDR1 and CDR2: DFQATT and SNEGSKA (reference sequence). The CDR3 runs 16 residues. Trimming cost V 0 bases and J 4 bases; bases outside gene matches: 10. Here the CDR3 DNA reads TGCAGTGCTAGAGACCCCGGGACAGGGCCTCGTTACGAGCAGTACTTC. This translates into CSARDPGTGPRYEQYF.

This clonotype appeared a few times. The V gene is TRBV20-1, the J gene TRBJ1-2, with TRBD1 matching 7 bases. Per the germline V gene, CDR1 is DFQATT and CDR2 is SNEGSKA (reference sequence). The CDR3 has 14 residues. Losses at the gene ends were 4 bases for V and 6 bases for J; bases not matched to a gene: 11. The DNA of the CDR3 is TGCAGTGCTAATCAAAACAGGGGCAGGGATGGCTACACCTTC. Protein sequence: CSANQNRGRDGYTF.

Remarks on this clonotype: An end of the junction differs from the germline gene, which may be a read error. This chain connects TRBV6-5 to TRBJ2-1; 8 bases map to TRBD2. CDR1 is MNHEY and CDR2 is SVGAGI in the germline V gene. The CDR3 has 19 residues. CDR3 DNA: TGTGCCAGCAGTTACACCCTAGGGAGCCGGGAGGGCCCGGACAAAGAGCAGTTCTTC. Its translation is CASSYTLGSREGPDKEQFF.

This chain joins TRBV4-3 and TRBJ2-7; 7 nucleotides align to TRBD2. Germline V lookup: CDR1 LGHNA, CDR2 YSLEER. There are 16 residues in the CDR3. V was clipped by 3 bases and J by 2 bases; unmatched bases: 10. In nucleotides, the CDR3 is TGCGCCAGCAGCCAGGAACTAGCGACGGGGACCTACGAGCAGTACTTC. Encoded protein: CASSQELATGTYEQYF.

The chain uses TRBV6-5 and TRBJ1-1, with D unclear. The V and J ends lost 4 bases and 3 bases respectively, with 9 bases between them. Germline loops: CDR1 MNHEY, CDR2 SVGAGI. There are 13 residues in the CDR3. The CDR3 nucleotides read TGTGCCAGCAGTTTATCTCAGCACACTGAAGCTTTCTTT. Translated: CASSLSQHTEAFF.

The chain uses TRBV7-3 and TRBJ2-3, with D possibly TRBD2 on 5 matching bases. V lost 2 bases and J lost 3, with 15 bases in between. Germline CDR1 SGHTA, CDR2 FQGTGA. CDR3 size: 16 residues. CDR3 DNA sequence: TGTGCCAGCAGCTTAGAAGCGGTCCGAGGGACAGATACGCAGTATTTT. This sequence encodes CASSLEAVRGTDTQYF.

The V gene is TRBV6-5, the J gene TRBJ2-3; D unclear. Germline V gives CDR1 MNHEY, CDR2 SVGAGI. V was shortened by 6 bases and J by 8 bases, with 12 bases between the two germline ends. The CDR3 spans 12 residues. In nucleotides, the CDR3 is TGTGCCAGCAGCGATTCTTGGGGTACGCAGTATTTT. As protein: CASSDSWGTQYF.

The gene calls are TRBV7-2 and TRBJ2-2; possible D gene TRBD2, 6 bases. Germline CDR1 and CDR2: SGHTA and FQGNSA. The V and J ends lost 5 bases and 2 bases respectively, with 9 bases between them. CDR3 length: 14 amino acids. The CDR3 region is CASSRGLNTGELFF. DNA of the CDR3: TGTGCCAGCAGCCGTGGACTAAACACCGGGGAGCTGTTTTTT.

This clonotype was seen a handful of times. The rearrangement links TRBV2 to TRBJ2-3; 7 nucleotides line up with TRBD2. This CDR3 is built from 12 residues. Germline-derived CDR1 and CDR2 are SNHLY and FYNNEI. V shed 6 bases and J 6 bases; nucleotides not matched to a gene: 3. CDR3 in amino acids: CASRNSGDTQYF. CDR3 sequence (DNA): TGTGCCAGCAGAAATAGCGGGGATACGCAGTATTTT.

The chain has TRBV14 and TRBJ2-1, with D maybe TRBD1 (5 bases). CDR1 is SGHDN and CDR2 is FVKESK in the germline V gene. Trimming removed 2 bases at V and 8 bases at J, with 7 bases between. The CDR3 length is 12 residues. This CDR3 reads CASSQQGDEQFF. CDR3 DNA: TGTGCCAGCAGCCAACAGGGCGATGAGCAGTTCTTC.

The rearrangement uses TRBV12-3 or TRBV12-4 and TRBJ1-2, with 7 positions matching TRBD1. V lost 7 bases, J lost 4 bases, and 12 bases stayed unmatched. The CDR3 is 15 amino acids. The CDR3 sequence is CASTTMTGSGYGYTF. The CDR3 DNA follows: TGTGCCAGCACAACAATGACAGGGTCGGGCTATGGCTACACCTTC.

This clonotype was detected a few times. V gene TRBV20-1 combines with J gene TRBJ2-7; D unresolved. The CDR3 has 14 residues. Trimming took off 2 bases at V and 0 bases at J, with 11 bases between the two ends. The germline CDR1 and CDR2 sequences are DFQATT and SNEGSKA (reference sequence). The CDR3 nucleotides are TGCAGTGCTAGACACAGTACCAACTCCTACGAGCAGTACTTC. This codes for CSARHSTNSYEQYF.

This clonotype was seen a handful of times. At one boundary the junction diverges from the germline segment, which might be a read error. This chain links TRBV3-1 with TRBJ1-5; D is uncertain. The germline CDR1 and CDR2 sequences are LGHDT and YNNKEL (reference sequence). This CDR3 contains 13 residues. CDR3: CASSQTPGQPQHF. The CDR3 DNA is TGTGCCAGCAGCCAAACACCCGGGCAGCCCCAGCACTTT. The whole variable domain, filled in from reference TRBV3-1 and TRBJ1-5, reads DTAVSQTPKYLVTQMGNDKSIKCEQNLGHDTMYWYKQDSKKFLKIMFSYNNKELIINETVPNRFSPKSPDKAHLNLHINSLELGDSAVYFCASSQTPGQPQHFGDGTRLSIL.

The rearrangement joins TRBV5-1 to TRBJ1-4; no clear D. Deletions cut 7 bases from V and 4 bases from J, with 11 bases between. Germline V gene lookup returns CDR1 SGHRS and CDR2 YFSETQ. CDR3 length: 13 residues. CDR3 sequence: CASQGTINEKLFF. CDR3 nucleotide sequence: TGCGCCAGCCAAGGTACCATTAATGAAAAACTGTTTTTT.

In regard to this clonotype: Given the absence of the conserved phenylalanine or tryptophan at the CDR3 end, a read error is likely. The V and J genes are TRBV27 and TRBJ2-3; D might be TRBD2 (6 bases). CDR1 MNHEY and CDR2 SMNVEV come from the germline V gene (reference sequence). This CDR3 region has 16 residues. The V end was cut by 3 bases, the J end by 1 base, with 14 bases between. The CDR3 loop reads CASSFRSGLRTDTQYL. As DNA, the CDR3 is TGTGCCAGCAGTTTCCGTAGCGGACTTCGCACAGATACGCAGTATTTA.

This clonotype occurred a few times. V usage is TRBV7-8 and J usage is TRBJ1-5; 7 bases are a match to TRBD1. J gave up 5 bases and V 0 bases, and 1 base lay outside the gene matches. This CDR3 comprises 14 residues. CDR1 is SGHVS, CDR2 FQNEAQ, per germline. The CDR3 sequence is CASSLATGDQPQHF. The CDR3 DNA is TGTGCCAGCAGCTTAGCTACAGGGGATCAGCCCCAGCATTTT.

As DNA, the CDR3 is TGCGCCAGCAGCCAATTCCGGATTGGAAGGCCCGGGGAGCTGTTTTTT. Amino acid sequence: CASSQFRIGRPGELFF. The rearrangement links TRBV4-1 to TRBJ2-2, with D unresolved. The CDR3 loop spans 16 amino acids. The V gene's germline CDR1 is MGHRA and CDR2 YSYEKL. Trimming removed 2 bases from V and 6 bases from J, with 16 bases in between.

The chain carries TRBV12-5 and TRBJ2-5, with unresolved D. The CDR3 sequence is 11 residues long. Germline V CDR1 and CDR2: LGHNT, FRNRAP. Trimming cost V 6 bases and J 3 bases, with 5 bases left between them. The CDR3 loop reads CASGQEETQYF. The CDR3 region has the DNA TGTGCTAGTGGACAAGAAGAGACCCAGTACTTC.